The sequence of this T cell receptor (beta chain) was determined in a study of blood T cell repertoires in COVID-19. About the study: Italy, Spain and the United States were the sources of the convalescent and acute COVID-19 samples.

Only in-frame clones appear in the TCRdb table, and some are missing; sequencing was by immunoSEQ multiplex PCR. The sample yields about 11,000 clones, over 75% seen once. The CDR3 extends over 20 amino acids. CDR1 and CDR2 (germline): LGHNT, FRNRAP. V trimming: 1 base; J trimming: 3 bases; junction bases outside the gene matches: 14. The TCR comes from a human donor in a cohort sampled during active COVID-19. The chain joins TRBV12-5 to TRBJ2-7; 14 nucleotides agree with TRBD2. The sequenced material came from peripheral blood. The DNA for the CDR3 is TGTGCTAGTGGTTTGGCCCTCGACGGGGGACTAGCGGGAGTAAGCTACGAGCAGTACTTC. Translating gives CASGLALDGGLAGVSYEQYF.